Below, 27 T cell receptor beta chains from the same sample are listed, as sequenced in a study of blood T cell repertoires in COVID-19. The protocol was immunoSEQ multiplex PCR, while the TCRdb copy is restricted to in-frame clones and leaves out a portion. The repertoire holds some 160,000 clones, about 89% seen once, with about 3% in the top ten. The sequenced sample was peripheral blood. These receptors originate from a man in his sixties with acute or convalescent COVID-19.

This clone has only one observation. This chain links TRBV27 with TRBJ2-1; no clear D gene. Trimming took off 2 bases at V and 1 base at J, with 6 bases between the two ends. The V gene's germline CDR1 is MNHEY and CDR2 SMNVEV (reference sequence). CDR3 length: 14 amino acids. The CDR3 reads CASSLGGSYNEQFF. CDR3 coding DNA: TGTGCCAGCAGTTTAGGCGGTTCCTACAATGAGCAGTTCTTC.

V and J are TRBV19 and TRBJ2-5; D not certain. CDR1 and CDR2 from the germline V gene are LNHDA and SQIVND (reference sequence). V dropped 2 bases and J dropped 5 bases, with 3 bases sitting between them. CDR3 length: 11 amino acids. Written as DNA, the CDR3 is TGTGCCAGTAGTATATCGGAGACCCAGTACTTC. Translated, it gives CASSISETQYF.

The V call is TRBV5-1, the J call TRBJ2-7, with 11 positions matching TRBD1. This CDR3 spans 15 amino acids. With V trimmed by 4 bases and J by 3 bases, 6 bases remained unmatched. Germline V lookup: CDR1 SGHRS, CDR2 YFSETQ. The CDR3 protein is CASSTGTGGIYEQYF. The CDR3 DNA reads as TGCGCCAGCAGCACAGGGACAGGGGGGATCTACGAGCAGTACTTC.

This clone was seen once. This chain connects TRBV5-4 to TRBJ1-3; D might be TRBD1 (6 bases). With 0 bases removed from V and 0 bases from J, the gap between germline ends came to 13 bases. The germline gives CDR1 SGHNT, CDR2 YYREEE (reference sequence). CDR3 length: 17 amino acids. CDR3 coding DNA: TGTGCCAGCAGCTTGGGAGGGGGACATCGCTCTGGAAACACCATATATTTT. This sequence encodes CASSLGGGHRSGNTIYF.

The rearrangement links TRBV6-6 to TRBJ2-7; 10 nucleotides match TRBD1. This CDR3 is 15 amino acids long. J was trimmed by 5 bases and V by 3 bases; bases with no gene match: 7. Germline CDR1 MNHNY, CDR2 SVGAGI (reference sequence). In nucleotides, the CDR3 is TGTGCCAGCAGTTATGCCGGGACAGGGGCCAACGAGCAGTACTTC. Residues: CASSYAGTGANEQYF.

The chain combines TRBV2 with TRBJ1-2; D possibly corresponds to TRBD1 (6 bases). This CDR3 spans 15 amino acids. V was trimmed by 4 bases and J by 4 bases, leaving 16 bases between them. CDR1 and CDR2 from the germline V gene are SNHLY and FYNNEI. The CDR3 loop is CASSVGRGTTYGYTF. In DNA form, the CDR3 reads TGTGCCAGCAGTGTGGGTAGAGGGACAACCTATGGCTACACCTTC.

This sequence joins TRBV5-4 and TRBJ2-1; 16 positions match TRBD2. Germline lookup yields CDR1 SGHNT and CDR2 YYREEE (reference sequence). The V gene end was trimmed by 4 bases and the J gene end by 0 bases; junction bases not matched to a gene: 7. The CDR3 has 19 amino acids. The CDR3 bases are TGTGCCAGCAGCAACCCGGGACTAGCGGGGGGGCCCTCCTACAATGAGCAGTTCTTC. Its translation: CASSNPGLAGGPSYNEQFF.

The chain recombines TRBV6-2 or TRBV6-3 with TRBJ2-7; possibly TRBD1 for D (6 bases). Trimming took off 0 bases at V and 0 bases at J, with 15 bases between the two ends. There are 17 residues in the CDR3. Per germline, CDR1 MNHEY and CDR2 SVGEGT. The CDR3 nucleotides read TGTGCCAGCAGTTACTCGACGGGACACCGAAACTCCTACGAGCAGTACTTC. Amino acid sequence: CASSYSTGHRNSYEQYF.

This rearrangement joins TRBV6-2 or TRBV6-3 to TRBJ2-3; 12 bases align to TRBD2. The CDR3 runs to 16 residues. Germline loops: CDR1 MNHEY, CDR2 SVGEGT. V shed 3 bases, J shed 3 bases, and the junction held 4 bases outside the gene matches. The CDR3 region is CASSYPLAGGTDTQYF. The CDR3 nucleotides read TGTGCCAGCAGTTATCCCCTAGCGGGGGGGACAGATACGCAGTATTTT.

The chain joins TRBV4-1 to TRBJ1-2; D is perhaps TRBD1 (5 bases). Between the trimmed V and J ends, which lost 1 base and 4 bases, there was a span of 10 bases. Per the germline V gene, CDR1 is MGHRA and CDR2 is YSYEKL. This CDR3 region has 14 residues. The CDR3 nucleotides are TGCGCCAGCAGCCAAGTCCCAGGGATCTATGGCTACACCTTC. It codes for CASSQVPGIYGYTF.

The V and J genes are TRBV5-1 and TRBJ1-4; 8 bases align to TRBD1. The CDR3 sequence is 15 residues long. The V segment lost 0 bases and the J segment 10 bases; nucleotides outside the gene matches: 8. Germline V gene sequence: CDR1 SGHRS, CDR2 YFSETQ. The CDR3 DNA reads as TGCGCCAGCAGCTTGGGTCGGGACAGGACACGAAAACTGTTTTTT. The encoded protein is CASSLGRDRTRKLFF.

The genes are TRBV3-1 (or the pseudogene TRBV3-2) and TRBJ2-3; a possible D gene is TRBD1 (6 bases). The CDR3 is made up of 16 amino acids. Germline CDR1 LGHDT, CDR2 YNNKEL (reference sequence). Trimming removed 9 bases at V and 0 bases at J, with 19 bases between. The CDR3 region has the DNA TGTGCCAGAAATCCGTGGGGGCGTCCTAGCACAGATACGCAGTATTTT. Translating it yields CARNPWGRPSTDTQYF.

The rearrangement links TRBV11-2 to TRBJ1-6, with D unresolved. Trimming left V 0 bases short and J 10 bases short, with 10 bases between. CDR1 and CDR2 (germline): SGHAT, FQNNGV. The CDR3 contains 14 residues. The CDR3 DNA reads as TGTGCCAGCAGCTTAGAACCCGGGGAATCACCCCTCCACTTT. It translates to CASSLEPGESPLHF.

This chain connects TRBV4-3 to TRBJ1-6; 7 bases map to TRBD1. With V trimmed by 2 bases and J by 7 bases, 14 bases remained unmatched. Germline V CDR1 and CDR2: LGHNA, YSLEER. CDR3 length: 18 residues. This CDR3 is CASSQFSLQGKGNSPLHF. CDR3 in DNA: TGCGCCAGCAGCCAATTCAGCTTACAGGGGAAGGGGAATTCACCCCTCCACTTT.

The V call is TRBV6-6, the J call TRBJ1-6; maybe TRBD1 (5 bases). The V end was cut by 6 bases, the J end by 7 bases, with 7 bases between. The CDR3 covers 12 residues. CDR1 is MNHNY and CDR2 is SVGAGI in the germline V gene (reference sequence). CDR3 region: CASSHRNSPLHF. For the CDR3, the DNA is TGTGCCAGCAGCCACAGGAATTCACCCCTCCACTTT.

This clone was observed a single time. V usage is TRBV7-2 and J usage is TRBJ1-1; 10 bases line up with TRBD1. Germline lookup yields CDR1 SGHTA and CDR2 FQGNSA. This CDR3 comprises 16 residues. V dropped 6 bases and J dropped 7; count of bases not matched to a gene: 14. CDR3 amino acids: CASRPTAGTGAIEAFF. CDR3 sequence (DNA): TGTGCCAGCAGACCAACAGCCGGGACAGGGGCCATTGAAGCTTTCTTT.

The chain is built from TRBV30 and TRBJ2-7; 7 positions match TRBD1. CDR3 length: 13 amino acids. After removal of 0 bases from V and 3 bases from J, the junction contained 2 bases not matched to a gene. The germline CDR1 and CDR2 sequences are GTSNPN and SVGIG (reference sequence). The DNA for the CDR3 is TGTGCCTGGAGTGTAAACAGGGGCTACGAGCAGTACTTC. It encodes CAWSVNRGYEQYF.

The CDR3 reads CASSFQGYEQYF. The CDR3 DNA sequence: TGTGCCAGCAGCTTTCAGGGCTACGAGCAGTACTTC. The chain links TRBV5-4 to TRBJ2-7, with D possibly being TRBD1 (5 bases). This CDR3 contains 12 residues. Germline loops: CDR1 SGHNT, CDR2 YYREEE (reference sequence). V dropped 2 bases and J dropped 3 bases, with 6 bases sitting between them.

This chain connects TRBV6-5 to TRBJ2-2; D unclear. With 6 bases removed from V and 7 bases from J, the gap between germline ends came to 12 bases. Germline V gene sequence: CDR1 MNHEY, CDR2 SVGAGI. CDR3 length equals 13 residues. In nucleotides, the CDR3 is TGTGCCAGCAGAAACGAGGTGGTCGGGGAGCTGTTTTTT. Residues: CASRNEVVGELFF.

The V call is TRBV2, the J call TRBJ2-1; possible D gene TRBD1, 7 bases. The V gene's germline CDR1 is SNHLY and CDR2 FYNNEI. The CDR3 has 15 amino acids. Trimming stripped 6 bases from V and 7 bases from J, with 19 bases between. Here the CDR3 reads CASRFQGGPGNEQFF. The DNA for the CDR3 is TGTGCCAGCAGATTCCAGGGGGGCCCTGGGAATGAGCAGTTCTTC.

The CDR3: CASRPGTASFDEQFF. Here the CDR3 DNA reads TGTGCCAGCAGACCCGGGACAGCCTCATTCGATGAGCAGTTCTTC. V and J are TRBV2 and TRBJ2-1, with 7 positions matching TRBD1. The ends lost 6 bases at V and 8 bases at J; junction bases unmatched: 13. Germline V gene data show CDR1 as SNHLY and CDR2 as FYNNEI. CDR3 length equals 15 residues.

The rearrangement uses TRBV5-4 and TRBJ1-6; 7 bases are shared with TRBD1. Germline CDR1 reads SGHNT; CDR2 reads YYREEE (reference sequence). The ends lost 0 bases at V and 7 bases at J; junction bases unmatched: 7. The CDR3 is 16 amino acids. Here the CDR3 reads CASSLENRGTNSPLHF. As DNA, the CDR3 is TGTGCCAGCAGCTTGGAGAACAGGGGCACGAATTCACCCCTCCACTTT. The variable domain in full, with the rest retrieved from reference TRBV5-4 and TRBJ1-6, is ETGVTQSPTHLIKTRGQQVTLRCSSQSGHNTVSWYQQALGQGPQFIFQYYREEENGRGNFPPRFSGLQFPNYSSELNVNALELDDSALYLCASSLENRGTNSPLHFGNGTRLTVT.

The J gene is TRBJ1-2, the V gene TRBV12-3 or TRBV12-4; D might be TRBD1 (6 bases). Between the trimmed V and J ends, which lost 6 bases and 4 bases, there was a span of 12 bases. The CDR3 covers 13 residues. DNA of the CDR3: TGTGCCAGCAGGCCTGCGACAGGCTATGGCTACACCTTC. Encoded protein: CASRPATGYGYTF.

The V gene is TRBV5-1, the J gene TRBJ2-7, with 8 bases identical to TRBD1. The length of the CDR3 is 14 residues. CDR1 SGHRS and CDR2 YFSETQ come from the germline V gene. V shed 0 bases, J shed 5 bases, and the junction held 4 bases outside the gene matches. The CDR3 DNA sequence: TGCGCCAGCAGCTTGGGACAGGGGAACAACGAGCAGTACTTC. As protein: CASSLGQGNNEQYF.

The V gene is TRBV4-3, the J gene TRBJ1-6; D is possibly TRBD1 (5 bases). There are 17 residues in the CDR3. Trimming removed 0 bases at V and 9 bases at J, with 18 bases between. Germline V gene sequence: CDR1 LGHNA, CDR2 YSLEER. CDR3 in DNA: TGCGCCAGCAGCCAAGATAACCCGGCAGGGTCCTTTTCACCCCTCCACTTT. Translation: CASSQDNPAGSFSPLHF.

CDR3 sequence (DNA): TGTGCCAGCAGTCCAAGGACAGACGAATCAAACATTCAGTACTTC. Protein product: CASSPRTDESNIQYF. The rearrangement joins TRBV6-6 to TRBJ2-4, with a tentative D call TRBD1 (6 bases). The CDR3 runs to 15 residues. V lost 5 bases and J lost 6, with 17 bases in between. Germline assignment: CDR1 MNHNY and CDR2 SVGAGI (reference sequence).

V usage is TRBV30 and J usage is TRBJ1-1, with D unresolved. Germline V gene lookup returns CDR1 GTSNPN and CDR2 SVGIG (reference sequence). V was trimmed by 1 base and J by 3 bases, leaving 9 bases between them. The CDR3 contains 13 residues. The CDR3 is CAWSEGRYTEAFF. As DNA, the CDR3 is TGTGCCTGGAGTGAAGGGAGATACACTGAAGCTTTCTTT. Filled out from reference TRBV30 and TRBJ1-1, the complete variable domain reads SQTIHQWPATLVQPVGSPLSLECTVEGTSNPNLYWYRQAAGRGLQLLFYSVGIGQISSEVPQNLSASRPQDRQFILSSKKLLLSDSGFYLCAWSEGRYTEAFFGQGTRLTVV.